This entry is about one TCR beta chain. Its antigen is not yet known. Base qualities are not at hand, and no much larger clone is one base apart. The sample is drawn from a study of blood T cell repertoires in COVID-19 (dated by TCRdb to 2020 to 2021). About the full investigation: Samples from collaborators originated in the United States, Italy and Spain and spanned both the acute and convalescent phases of COVID-19. The material from the prospective study consisted of cDNA or gDNA derived from T cells, B-cell-depleted T cells, or PBMCs. The dataset comprised deeply sampled blood TCRbeta repertoires from subjects exposed to, actively infected with, or recovered from COVID-19. A freely available public database, intended as a resource for researchers studying the immune response to SARS-CoV-2, is where the repertoires were released. Samples came from the ongoing ImmuneRACE study (first 160 participants) plus 1,254 subjects from 6 global collaborators. The sample metadata nearly always contained a de-identified subject ID, COVID-19 status, age in years and sex. Where HLA class I and class II types were available, the types were taken from metadata supplied by the sample provider, not from assay-based typing.

The study at large found these results: Clinical and demographic metadata were provided uncurated, with the amount varying by source and participant.

The immunoSEQ Assay, a bias-controlled multiplex PCR, was used to amplify TCRbeta CDR3 regions from genomic DNA. Per the original workflow: Within the assay, amplification of reference gene primers was used to estimate how many nucleated cells each sample contained. To quantify the absolute abundance of each unique TCRbeta CDR3 rearrangement, sequence reads were collapsed and filtered. For each sample, productive Simpson clonality was calculated as the square root of Simpson's diversity index over productive rearrangements. In its TCRdb copy, this immuneACCESS table keeps in-frame sequences only and misses some clones. Where compared with another copy, unresolved V genes explain less than half of these, and the others have no known cause. That table gives V, J and clone size, and the DNA gave D and trimming. The sample table lists tens of thousands of clones, 83% of them with a count of one. The ten largest make up 5.3% of the sample.

The germline V gene gives CDR1 as MGHDK and CDR2 as SYGVNS. The CDR3 starts with the cysteine, ends with the phenylalanine, and has 14 residues. Of all the DNA, just the CDR3 is kept, 42 bases in frame from base 1. Relative to germline, V is missing 5 bases and J is missing 4 bases, with 4 bases of the junction outside any gene match. The collaborating institutions used their own protocols to collect whole blood in K2EDTA tubes. For TCRbeta analysis, collaborators shipped samples in one of three forms: frozen whole blood, isolated PBMCs, or DNA extracted from either of those sample types. The chain uses TRBV25-1 and TRBJ1-4, and 7 junctional nucleotides match TRBD1. Sequencing was carried out using peripheral blood. The source is a man in his forties or fifties with active COVID-19. At the DNA level, the sequence is TGTGCCAGCAGTCCCCCAGGGGGTAATGAAAAACTGTTTTTT. Its protein is CASSPPGGNEKLFF.